This TCR beta chain originates from a study of draining lymph node invasion in breast cancer (dated by TCRdb to 2020 to 2022). With respect to the entire study: Nodal metastasis was diagnosed by histology and cytokeratin immunohistochemistry, and confirmation was obtained by EpCAM/CD45 flow cytometry. In the separate targeted TCR sequencing, lymph nodes from roughly five patients were covered, and primary tumors were sequenced for three of those patients. A separate targeted assay used bulk TCR-beta CDR3 sequencing to compare sorted memory regulatory T cells with memory conventional CD4 T cells across breast cancer tissues. From every patient, the primary tumor plus matched non-invaded and tumor-invaded tumor-draining lymph nodes were collected, and both Treg and Tconv subsets were profiled. Results and caveats for the whole study, not just this receptor: Shared TCRs between Treg and Tconv subsets were considered suggestive but not proof of common clonal origin. The data could not determine whether Treg conversion took place in a particular organ or whether converted Tregs recirculated between nodes and tumor. The tumor top-100 clone tracking analysis was possible in only two patients. Within each tissue, roughly 14-25% of Treg TCRs were also found among Tconvs, a result interpreted as suggesting peripheral Treg induction. Some of the top 100 tumor clones were detected in invaded and non-invaded nodes, suggesting recirculation between tumor and draining nodes. According to the targeted TCR-seq data, Tregs appeared to be more clonally expanded than Tconvs in every tissue, and both subsets had lower diversity in tumor than in lymph nodes.

For memory conventional CD4 T cells, the sort was based on CD4+ CD45RA- CD25- cells. Tumor-draining lymph nodes were classified as non-invaded or invaded according to the absence or presence of metastatic tumor cells. Before staining and sorting, T cells were pre-enriched using a Miltenyi Pan T Cell isolation kit. Immunohistochemistry for estrogen receptor, progesterone receptor, HER2 and Ki-67 was used to characterize the primary tumors. Within a few hours after surgery, the fresh surgical tissue was processed by cutting it into small fragments. Tissue fragments were enzymatically digested with Liberase TL plus DNase for 15 to 20 minutes and were then filtered through a 40-micrometer strainer. After DAPI live/dead staining, cells were sorted on a BD FACS Aria II, reaching roughly 96-99% purity. Sorted cells were lysed in TCL buffer, and RNA was purified using a Norgen Single Cell RNA purification kit that included DNase treatment.

Comment on this clonotype: The specificity of this receptor is unknown. Compared with germline, one end of the junction differs, possibly owing to a read error.

The CDR3 runs 14 residues from the cysteine to the phenylalanine. Only the CDR3 DNA is retained, 42 bases long and in frame from the first base. The germline V gene specifies MDHEN as CDR1 and SYDVKM as CDR2. Library generation was performed with bulk RNA-seq. The sequencer was an Illumina HiSeq 2500. Turning to the authors' computational methods: CDR3 sequences in the separate targeted TCR-seq dataset were extracted from raw reads and quantified using MiXCR version 2.1.5 with default parameters. TCR-beta clones in the separate targeted TCR-seq dataset were defined according to the combination of V gene, J gene and CDR3 sequence. In the separate targeted TCR-seq dataset, clones with fewer than three counts were first removed, after which only the 90% most strongly expressed clones per sample were kept. For each tissue in the separate targeted TCR-seq dataset, Treg-Tconv overlap was calculated by dividing the number of shared clones by the total number of Treg clones and multiplying by 100. TCRdb reprocessed the public reads (quality trimming at Q25 with fastp, clone calling with MiXCR) and kept in-frame beta chains. Every entry covers one CDR3 protein and lists the most common genes and DNA from its rows. The V and J calls and clone size come from TCRdb's table, not from the authors' own analysis. Recorded for this sample are about 4,000 distinct CDR3 sequences; about three quarters of them occurred a single time. The top ten hold 1.5% to 2% of the sample.

This sequence originates from a female donor with luminal breast cancer. Sequenced: sorted memory CD4+ effector T cells from a lymph node. Explained via the paper, the cell subset or site label denotes: CD45RA-negative sorted CD4+ T cells (memory Tconv or effector/memory Treg). The rearrangement combines TRBV28 with TRBJ1-2; the central 9 bases match TRBD1. The DNA sequence reads TGTGCCAGCAGCCCTCCCGATCGACAGGGGGAGCGCCTCTTC. Translated, it reads CASSPPDRQGERLF.